This paragraph reports one T cell receptor (beta chain). No antigen is known for it. Germline and junction disagree at one end, which may indicate a read error. The data derive from a study of CD8+CD57+ T cells in acquired aplastic anemia. The overall study: Sorted CD4+ and CD8+ cells yielded DNA averaging around 3.5 ug. The study obtained roughly 10 million reads on average for CD4+ cells from healthy donors.

The CDR3 runs to 16 residues. The germline gives CDR1 KGHDR, CDR2 SFDVKD. Study conclusions and caveats: Overlap between patients and controls comprised about 30 CD8+ CDR3 sequences.

Genomic DNA, the template, was used for profiling of the TCR beta VDJ and CDR3. Via MiXCR, TCRdb re-called the reads, giving one row per CDR3 protein. The data show over 150,000 distinct CDR3 sequences, less than 70% seen once. The sequence derives from a human donor in good health, serving as a control. This rearrangement joins TRBV24-1 to TRBJ2-3; 8 positions match TRBD1. Sequencing input: sorted CD4+, CD8+, or CD8+CD57+ T cells (not recorded which) from PBMCs. CDR3 sequence reads: CATSDPGQGSTDTQYF. In DNA, the CDR3 is TGTGCTACCAGTGATCCAGGACAGGGAAGCACAGATACGCAGTATTTT.